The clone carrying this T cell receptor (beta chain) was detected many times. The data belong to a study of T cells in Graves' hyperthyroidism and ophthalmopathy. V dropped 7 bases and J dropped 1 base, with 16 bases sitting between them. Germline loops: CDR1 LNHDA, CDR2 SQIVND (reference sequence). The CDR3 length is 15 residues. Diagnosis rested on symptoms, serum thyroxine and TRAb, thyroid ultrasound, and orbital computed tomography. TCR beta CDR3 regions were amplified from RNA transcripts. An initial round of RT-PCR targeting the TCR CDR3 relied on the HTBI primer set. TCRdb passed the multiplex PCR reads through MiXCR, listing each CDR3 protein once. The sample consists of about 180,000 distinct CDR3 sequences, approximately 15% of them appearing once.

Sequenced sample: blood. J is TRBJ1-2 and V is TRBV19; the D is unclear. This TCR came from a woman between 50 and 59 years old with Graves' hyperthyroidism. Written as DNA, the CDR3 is TGTGCCAGTACCAAGACCCAGACCCTTAACTATGGCTACACCTTC. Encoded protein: CASTKTQTLNYGYTF.